There are a few counts of the clone carrying this T cell receptor (beta chain). The antigen is not known. The data are from a study of T cells in localized non-small cell lung cancer. Findings and limits, study-wide: Appearances in adjacent lung were noted for a median approximately 52 of the top 100 tumor clones. Sequencing was limited to one tumor region, leaving the possibility of heterogeneity open. Longer overall survival was linked to higher blood T cell density. It was uninvolved adjacent lung that showed the highest T cell clonality, exceeding tumor.

Profiling relied on immunoSEQ multiplex PCR, and the TCRdb table lists in-frame clones only, not all of them. The sample contains tens of thousands of clones, roughly 79% of which appear only once. This material consisted of PBMCs, taken before any cancer treatment. This sequence originates from a man aged 40-75 years with stage II lung adenocarcinoma.

CDR3 in amino acids: CASSLRGNHEKLFF. The CDR3 DNA follows: TGCGCCAGCAGCTTGAGGGGAAACCATGAAAAACTGTTTTTT. The V gene is TRBV5-1, the J gene TRBJ1-4; maybe TRBD1 (5 bases). V lost 1 base and J lost 6, with 10 bases in between. This CDR3 has 14 amino acids. Germline V gene sequence: CDR1 SGHRS, CDR2 YFSETQ.